This T cell receptor (beta chain) was found in a study of blood T cells in healthy people across ages. The CDR3 has 15 residues. V shed 4 bases and J 3 bases; nucleotides not matched to a gene: 4. Germline CDR1 reads LGHNA; CDR2 reads YSLEER. A sample-barcoded 5' primer and a J-beta primer mix were used in a second PCR of about 6 to 12 cycles. At least 2.5 million CDR3-containing paired-end reads were obtained per sample. TCRdb reprocessed the 5' RACE reads via MiXCR and lists one record per CDR3 protein. The sample shows roughly 800,000 distinct CDR3 sequences, roughly 64% of them seen only once. This chain joins TRBV4-3 and TRBJ2-3; 10 bases agree with TRBD1. Sequencing input: blood. The TCR comes from a man aged 30 to 45 in good health. The CDR3 coding sequence is TGCGCCAGCAGCCCGGAGGACAGGGGGACAGATACGCAGTATTTT. Its protein is CASSPEDRGTDTQYF.